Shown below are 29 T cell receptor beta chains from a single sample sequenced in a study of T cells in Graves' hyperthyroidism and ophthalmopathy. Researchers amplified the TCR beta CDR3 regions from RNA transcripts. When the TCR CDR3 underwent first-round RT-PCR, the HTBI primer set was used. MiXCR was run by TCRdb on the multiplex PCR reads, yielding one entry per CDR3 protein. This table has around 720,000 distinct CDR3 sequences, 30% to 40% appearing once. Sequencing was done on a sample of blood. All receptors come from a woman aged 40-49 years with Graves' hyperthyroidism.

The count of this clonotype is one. The CDR3 region is CASSYRGQGLGYTF. CDR3 in DNA: TGTGCCAGCAGCTACCGGGGACAGGGGCTTGGCTACACCTTC. The rearrangement links TRBV7-6 to TRBJ1-2, with TRBD1 matching over 10 bases. This CDR3 has 14 residues. CDR1 and CDR2 from the germline V gene are SGHVS and FNYEAQ. V shed 4 bases and J 7 bases; nucleotides not matched to a gene: 6.

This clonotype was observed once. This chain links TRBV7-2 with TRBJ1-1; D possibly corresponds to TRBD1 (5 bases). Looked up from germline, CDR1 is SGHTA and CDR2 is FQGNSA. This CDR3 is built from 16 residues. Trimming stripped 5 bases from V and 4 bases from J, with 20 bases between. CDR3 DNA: TGTGCCAGCAGCCCACCTAGGGGCCGAGTCCGCACTGAAGCTTTCTTT. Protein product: CASSPPRGRVRTEAFF.

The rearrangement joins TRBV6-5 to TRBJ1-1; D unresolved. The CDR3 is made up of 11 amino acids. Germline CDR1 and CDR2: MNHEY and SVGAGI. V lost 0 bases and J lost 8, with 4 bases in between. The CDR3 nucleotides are TGTGCCAGCAGTTACTCGGCGGAAGCTTTCTTT. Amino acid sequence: CASSYSAEAFF.

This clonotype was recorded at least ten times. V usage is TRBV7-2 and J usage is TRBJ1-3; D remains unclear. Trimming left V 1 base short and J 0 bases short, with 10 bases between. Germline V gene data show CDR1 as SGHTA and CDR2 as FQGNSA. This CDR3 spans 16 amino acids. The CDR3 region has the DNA TGTGCCAGCAGCTTAGTAAGAACACTCTCTGGAAACACCATATATTTT. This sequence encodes CASSLVRTLSGNTIYF.

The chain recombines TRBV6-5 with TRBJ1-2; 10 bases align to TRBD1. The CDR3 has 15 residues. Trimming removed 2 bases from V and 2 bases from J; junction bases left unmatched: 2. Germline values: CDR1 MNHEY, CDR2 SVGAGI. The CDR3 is CASSYVGQGNYGYTF. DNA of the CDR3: TGTGCCAGCAGTTACGTGGGACAGGGGAACTATGGCTACACCTTC.

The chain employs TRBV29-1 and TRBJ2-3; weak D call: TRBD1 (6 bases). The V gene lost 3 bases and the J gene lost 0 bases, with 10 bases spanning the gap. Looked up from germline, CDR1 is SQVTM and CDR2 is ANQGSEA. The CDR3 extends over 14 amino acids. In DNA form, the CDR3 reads TGCAGCGTTGAGACAGGATCTAGCACAGATACGCAGTATTTT. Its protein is CSVETGSSTDTQYF.

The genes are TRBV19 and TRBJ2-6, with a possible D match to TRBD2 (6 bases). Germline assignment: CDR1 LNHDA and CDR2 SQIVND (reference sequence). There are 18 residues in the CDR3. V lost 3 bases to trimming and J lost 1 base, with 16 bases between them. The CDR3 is CASSIMREDGSGANVLTF. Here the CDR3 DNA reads TGTGCCAGTAGTATCATGCGGGAAGATGGATCTGGGGCCAACGTCCTGACTTTC.

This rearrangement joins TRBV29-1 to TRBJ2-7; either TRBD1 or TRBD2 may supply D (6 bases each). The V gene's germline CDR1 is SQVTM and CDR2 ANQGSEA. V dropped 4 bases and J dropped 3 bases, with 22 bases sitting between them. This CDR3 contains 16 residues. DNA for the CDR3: TGCAGCGTTGTTTTGGGGGGCTTCGCCGGGGACTACGAGCAGTACTTC. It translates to CSVVLGGFAGDYEQYF.

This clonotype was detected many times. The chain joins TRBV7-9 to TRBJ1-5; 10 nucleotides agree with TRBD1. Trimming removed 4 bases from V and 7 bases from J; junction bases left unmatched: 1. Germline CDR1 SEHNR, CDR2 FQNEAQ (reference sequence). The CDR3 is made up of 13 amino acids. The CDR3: CASSSGQGQPQHF. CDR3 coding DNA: TGTGCCAGCAGCTCGGGACAGGGGCAGCCCCAGCATTTT.

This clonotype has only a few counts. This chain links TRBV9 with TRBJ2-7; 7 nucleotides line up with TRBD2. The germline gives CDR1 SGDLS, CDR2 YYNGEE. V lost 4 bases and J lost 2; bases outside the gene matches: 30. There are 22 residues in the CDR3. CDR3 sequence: CASSSRRERIRTLRGPPYEQYF. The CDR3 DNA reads TGTGCCAGCAGCTCGCGGCGGGAGAGGATTCGTACATTGCGGGGTCCACCCTACGAGCAGTACTTC.

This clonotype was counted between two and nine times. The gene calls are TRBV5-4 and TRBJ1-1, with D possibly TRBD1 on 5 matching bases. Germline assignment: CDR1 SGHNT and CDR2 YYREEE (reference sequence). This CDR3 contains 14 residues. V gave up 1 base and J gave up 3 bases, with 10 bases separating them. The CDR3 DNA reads TGTGCCAGCAGCTTGAACAGGTTGGACACTGAAGCTTTCTTT. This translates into CASSLNRLDTEAFF. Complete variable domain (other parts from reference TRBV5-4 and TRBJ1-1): ETGVTQSPTHLIKTRGQQVTLRCSSQSGHNTVSWYQQALGQGPQFIFQYYREEENGRGNFPPRFSGLQFPNYSSELNVNALELDDSALYLCASSLNRLDTEAFFGQGTRLTVV.

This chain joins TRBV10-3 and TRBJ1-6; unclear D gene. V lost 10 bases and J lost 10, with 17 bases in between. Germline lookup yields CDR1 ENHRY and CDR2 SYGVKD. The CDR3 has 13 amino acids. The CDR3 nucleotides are TGTGCCAGCTCACCTTGGAGGGAGTCACCCCTCCACTTT. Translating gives CASSPWRESPLHF.

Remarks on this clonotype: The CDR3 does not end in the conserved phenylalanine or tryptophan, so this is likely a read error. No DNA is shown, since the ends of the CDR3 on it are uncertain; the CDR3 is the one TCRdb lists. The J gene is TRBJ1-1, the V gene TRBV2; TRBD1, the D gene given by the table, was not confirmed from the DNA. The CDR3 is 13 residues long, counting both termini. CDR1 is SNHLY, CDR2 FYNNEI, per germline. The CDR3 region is CASSENRGTEALL.

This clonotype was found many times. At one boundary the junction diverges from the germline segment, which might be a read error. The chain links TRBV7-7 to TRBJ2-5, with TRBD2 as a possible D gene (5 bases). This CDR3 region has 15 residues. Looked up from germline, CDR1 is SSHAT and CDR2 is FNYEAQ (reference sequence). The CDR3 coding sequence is TGTGCTAGCAGTCAATTAACGGGGAAACAAGAGACCCAGTACTTC. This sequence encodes CASSQLTGKQETQYF. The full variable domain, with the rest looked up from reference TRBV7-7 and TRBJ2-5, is GAGVSQSPRYKVTKRGQDVTLRCDPISSHATLYWYQQALGQGPEFLTYFNYEAQPDKSGLPSDRFSAERPEGSISTLTIQRTEQRDSAMYRCASSQLTGKQETQYFGPGTRLLVL.

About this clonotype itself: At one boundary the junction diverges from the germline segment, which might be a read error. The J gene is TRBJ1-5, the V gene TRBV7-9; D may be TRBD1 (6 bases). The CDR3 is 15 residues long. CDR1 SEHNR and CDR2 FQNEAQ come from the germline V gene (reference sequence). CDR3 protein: CASSPGAGVSRPQHF. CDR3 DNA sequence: TGTGCCAGCAGCCCAGGGGCAGGGGTGAGCCGGCCCCAGCACTTT.

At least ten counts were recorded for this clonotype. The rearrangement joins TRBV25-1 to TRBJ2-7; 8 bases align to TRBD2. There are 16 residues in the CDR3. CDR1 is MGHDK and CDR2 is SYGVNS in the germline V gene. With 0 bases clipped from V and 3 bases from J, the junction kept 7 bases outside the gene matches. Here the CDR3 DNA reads TGTGCCAGCAGTGAATATAACGGGGGGGAACTCTACGAGCAGTACTTC. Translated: CASSEYNGGELYEQYF.

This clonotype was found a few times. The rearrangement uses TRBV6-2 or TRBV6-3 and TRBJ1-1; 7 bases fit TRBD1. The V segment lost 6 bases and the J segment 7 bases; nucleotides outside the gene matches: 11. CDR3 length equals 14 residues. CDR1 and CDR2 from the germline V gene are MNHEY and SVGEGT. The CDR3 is CASRRDSLSFEAFF. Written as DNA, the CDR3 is TGTGCCAGCAGACGGGACAGCCTATCTTTTGAAGCTTTCTTT.

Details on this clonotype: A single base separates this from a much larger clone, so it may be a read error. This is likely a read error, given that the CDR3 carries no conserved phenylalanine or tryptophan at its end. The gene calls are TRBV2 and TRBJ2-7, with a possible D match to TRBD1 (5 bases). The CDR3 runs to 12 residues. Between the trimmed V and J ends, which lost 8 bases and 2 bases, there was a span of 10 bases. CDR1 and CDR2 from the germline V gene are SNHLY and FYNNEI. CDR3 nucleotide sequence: TGTGCCAGCGGCCGACAGACCTACGAGCAGTACCTC. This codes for CASGRQTYEQYL.

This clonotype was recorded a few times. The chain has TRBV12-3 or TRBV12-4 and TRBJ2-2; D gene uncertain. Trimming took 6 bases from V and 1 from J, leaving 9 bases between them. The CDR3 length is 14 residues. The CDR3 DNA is TGTGCCAGCAGATTTGGGGAGAACACCGGGGAGCTGTTTTTT. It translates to CASRFGENTGELFF.

CDR3 sequence reads: CASSLGARVDTF. DNA of the CDR3: TGTGCCAGCAGCTTAGGGGCCAGGGTAGACACCTTC. The J gene is TRBJ1-2, the V gene TRBV7-9; D possibly corresponds to TRBD1 (5 bases). This CDR3 is built from 12 residues. CDR1 and CDR2 from the germline V gene are SEHNR and FQNEAQ (reference sequence). Trimming took 1 base from V and 12 from J, leaving 12 bases between them. The whole variable domain, filled in from reference TRBV7-9 and TRBJ1-2, reads DTGVSQNPRHKITKRGQNVTFRCDPISEHNRLYWYRQTLGQGPEFLTYFQNEAQLEKSRLLSDRFSAERPKGSFSTLEIQRTEQGDSAMYLCASSLGARVDTFGSGTRLTVV.

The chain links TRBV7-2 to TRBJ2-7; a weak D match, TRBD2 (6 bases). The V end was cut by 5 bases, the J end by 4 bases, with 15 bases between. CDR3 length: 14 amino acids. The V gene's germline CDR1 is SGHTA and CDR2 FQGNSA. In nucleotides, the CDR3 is TGTGCCAGCAGCCCGGCCCTAGCGCATTACGAGCAGTACTTC. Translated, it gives CASSPALAHYEQYF.

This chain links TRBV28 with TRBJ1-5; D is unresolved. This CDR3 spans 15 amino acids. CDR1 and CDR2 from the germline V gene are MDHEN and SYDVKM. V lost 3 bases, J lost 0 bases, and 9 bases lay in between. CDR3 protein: CASSLKRVSNQPQHF. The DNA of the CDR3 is TGTGCCAGCAGTTTGAAACGGGTTAGCAATCAGCCCCAGCATTTT.

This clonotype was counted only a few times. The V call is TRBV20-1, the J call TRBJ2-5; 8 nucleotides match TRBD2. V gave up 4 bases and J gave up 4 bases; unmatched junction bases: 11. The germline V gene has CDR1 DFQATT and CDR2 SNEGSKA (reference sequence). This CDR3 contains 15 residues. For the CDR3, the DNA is TGCAGTGCTATGGGGCTAGCGGGCACAAGAGAGACCCAGTACTTC. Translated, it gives CSAMGLAGTRETQYF.

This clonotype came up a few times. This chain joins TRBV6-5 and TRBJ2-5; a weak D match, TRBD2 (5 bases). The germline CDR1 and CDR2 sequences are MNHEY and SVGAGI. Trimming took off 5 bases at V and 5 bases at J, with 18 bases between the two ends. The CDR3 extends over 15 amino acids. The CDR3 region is CASSPLTGSRETQYF. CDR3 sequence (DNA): TGTGCCAGCAGTCCACTTACTGGGAGTAGGGAGACCCAGTACTTC.

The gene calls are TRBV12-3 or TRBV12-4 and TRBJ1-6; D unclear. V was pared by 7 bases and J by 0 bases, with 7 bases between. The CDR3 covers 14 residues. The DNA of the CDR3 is TGTGCCAGCATGGTCAGCTCCTATAATTCACCCCTCCACTTT. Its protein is CASMVSSYNSPLHF.

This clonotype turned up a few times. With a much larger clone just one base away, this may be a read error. CDR3 in amino acids: CASSILFGQGGTQYF. The CDR3 coding sequence is TGTGCCAGCAGTATACTTTTTGGGCAGGGAGGGACCCAGTACTTC. The chain links TRBV6-2 or TRBV6-3 to TRBJ2-5; perhaps TRBD2 as D (6 bases). Per germline, CDR1 MNHEY and CDR2 SVGEGT. V was trimmed by 5 bases and J by 7 bases, leaving 20 bases between them. The CDR3 extends over 15 amino acids.

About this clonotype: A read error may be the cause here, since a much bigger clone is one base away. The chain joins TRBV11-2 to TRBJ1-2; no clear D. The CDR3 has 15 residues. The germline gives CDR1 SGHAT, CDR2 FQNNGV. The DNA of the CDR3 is TGTACCAGCAGCTCCCTCTACAGTGTAGGGTATGGCTACACCTTC. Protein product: CTSSSLYSVGYGYTF.

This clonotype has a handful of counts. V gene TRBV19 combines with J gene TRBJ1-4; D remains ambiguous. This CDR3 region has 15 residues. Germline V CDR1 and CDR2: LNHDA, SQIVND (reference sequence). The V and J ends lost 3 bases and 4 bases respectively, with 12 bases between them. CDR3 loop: CASSISSTSNEKLFF. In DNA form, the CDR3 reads TGTGCCAGTAGTATCTCCTCGACCAGTAATGAAAAACTGTTTTTT.

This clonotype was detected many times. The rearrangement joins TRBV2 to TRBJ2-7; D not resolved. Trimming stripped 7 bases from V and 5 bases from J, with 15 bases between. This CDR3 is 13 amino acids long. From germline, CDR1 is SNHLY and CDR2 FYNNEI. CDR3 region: CASKDQPWDEQYF. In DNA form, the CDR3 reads TGTGCCAGCAAGGACCAACCTTGGGACGAGCAGTACTTC.